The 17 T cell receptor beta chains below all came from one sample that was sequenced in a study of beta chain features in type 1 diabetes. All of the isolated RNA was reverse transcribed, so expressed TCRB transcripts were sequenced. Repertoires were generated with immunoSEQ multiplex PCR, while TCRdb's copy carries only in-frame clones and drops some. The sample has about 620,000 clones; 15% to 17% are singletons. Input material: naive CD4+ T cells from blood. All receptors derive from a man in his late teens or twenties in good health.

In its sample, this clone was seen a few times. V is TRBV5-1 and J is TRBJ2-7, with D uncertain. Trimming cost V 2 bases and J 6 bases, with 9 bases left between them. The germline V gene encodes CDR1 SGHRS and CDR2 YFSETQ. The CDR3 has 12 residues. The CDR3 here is CASSFSSFEQYF. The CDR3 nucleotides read TGCGCCAGCAGCTTCTCGTCTTTCGAGCAGTACTTC.

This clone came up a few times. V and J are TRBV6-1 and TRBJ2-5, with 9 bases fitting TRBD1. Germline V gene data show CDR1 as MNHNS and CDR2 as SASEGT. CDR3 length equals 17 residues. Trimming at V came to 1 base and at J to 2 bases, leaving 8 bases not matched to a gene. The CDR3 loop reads CASSEDNRGRKQETQYF. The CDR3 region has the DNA TGTGCCAGCAGTGAAGATAACAGGGGGCGGAAGCAAGAGACCCAGTACTTC.

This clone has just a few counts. The CDR3 DNA reads as TGTGCCATCACCCAGGACAGGGTTGGAGGCTACACCTTC. Protein product: CAITQDRVGGYTF. The V and J genes are TRBV10-3 and TRBJ1-2; 8 nucleotides match TRBD1. The CDR3 runs to 13 residues. V trimming: 7 bases; J trimming: 8 bases; junction bases outside the gene matches: 9. Germline assignment: CDR1 ENHRY and CDR2 SYGVKD.

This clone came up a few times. This CDR3 is CASSLRGSGANVLTF. In nucleotides, the CDR3 is TGTGCCAGCAGCTTAAGGGGTTCTGGGGCCAACGTCCTGACTTTC. The chain recombines TRBV7-2 with TRBJ2-6; tentatively, D is TRBD1 (5 bases). V was clipped by 2 bases and J by 1 base, with 6 bases between them. This CDR3 contains 15 residues. Germline CDR1 reads SGHTA; CDR2 reads FQGNSA.

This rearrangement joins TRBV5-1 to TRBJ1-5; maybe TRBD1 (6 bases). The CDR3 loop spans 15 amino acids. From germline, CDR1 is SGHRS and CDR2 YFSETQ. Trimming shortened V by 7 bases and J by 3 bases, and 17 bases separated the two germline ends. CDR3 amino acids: CASSLSGDLNQPQHF. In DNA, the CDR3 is TGCGCCAGCTCTTTATCAGGGGACCTCAATCAGCCCCAGCATTTT.

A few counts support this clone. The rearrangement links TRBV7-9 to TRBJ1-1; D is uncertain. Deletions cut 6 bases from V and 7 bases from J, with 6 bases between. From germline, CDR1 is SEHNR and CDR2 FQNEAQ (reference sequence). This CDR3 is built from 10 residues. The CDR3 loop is CASSLIEAFF. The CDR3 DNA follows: TGTGCCAGCAGTCTTATTGAAGCTTTCTTT.

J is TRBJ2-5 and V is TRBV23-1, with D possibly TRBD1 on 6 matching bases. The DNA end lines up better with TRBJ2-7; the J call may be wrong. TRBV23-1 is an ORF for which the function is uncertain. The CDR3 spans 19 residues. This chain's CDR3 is CASSRGALPPGHTSYEQYF. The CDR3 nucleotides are TGCGCCAGCAGTCGAGGGGCCCTCCCTCCGGGACACACATCTTACGAGCAGTACTTC.

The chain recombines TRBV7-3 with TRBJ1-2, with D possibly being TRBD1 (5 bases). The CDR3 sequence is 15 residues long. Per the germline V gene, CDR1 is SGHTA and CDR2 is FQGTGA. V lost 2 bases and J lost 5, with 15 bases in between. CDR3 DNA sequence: TGTGCCAGCAGCTTAGGGGCGGCAGGATTGTATGGCTACACCTTC. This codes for CASSLGAAGLYGYTF.

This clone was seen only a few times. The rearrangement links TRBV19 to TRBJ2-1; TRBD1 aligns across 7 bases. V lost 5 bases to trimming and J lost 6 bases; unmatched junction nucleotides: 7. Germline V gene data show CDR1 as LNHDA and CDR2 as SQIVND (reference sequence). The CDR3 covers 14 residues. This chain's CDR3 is CASSHRGWGNEQFF. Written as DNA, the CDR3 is TGTGCCAGTAGTCACAGGGGTTGGGGCAATGAGCAGTTCTTC.

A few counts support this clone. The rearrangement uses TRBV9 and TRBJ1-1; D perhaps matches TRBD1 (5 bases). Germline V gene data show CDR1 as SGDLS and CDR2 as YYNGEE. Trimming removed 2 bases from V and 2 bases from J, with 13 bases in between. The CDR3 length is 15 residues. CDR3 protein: CASSVLGTVNTEAFF. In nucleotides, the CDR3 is TGTGCCAGCAGCGTCCTAGGGACGGTAAACACTGAAGCTTTCTTT.

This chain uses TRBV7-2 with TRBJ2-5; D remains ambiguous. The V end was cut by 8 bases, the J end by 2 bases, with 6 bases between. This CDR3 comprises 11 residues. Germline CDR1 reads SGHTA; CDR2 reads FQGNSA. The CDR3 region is CASVLQETQYF. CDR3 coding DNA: TGTGCCAGCGTCCTTCAAGAGACCCAGTACTTC. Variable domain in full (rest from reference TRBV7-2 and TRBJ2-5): GAGVSQSPSNKVTEKGKDVELRCDPISGHTALYWYRQSLGQGLEFLIYFQGNSAPDKSGLPSDRFSAERTGGSVSTLTIQRTQQEDSAVYLCASVLQETQYFGPGTRLLVL.

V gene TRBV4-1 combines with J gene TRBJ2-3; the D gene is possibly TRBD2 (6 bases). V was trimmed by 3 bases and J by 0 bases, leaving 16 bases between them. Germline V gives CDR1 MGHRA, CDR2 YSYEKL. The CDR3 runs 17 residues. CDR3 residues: CASSQRRLGLSTDTQYF. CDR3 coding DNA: TGCGCCAGCAGCCAGCGACGACTAGGATTGAGCACAGATACGCAGTATTTT.

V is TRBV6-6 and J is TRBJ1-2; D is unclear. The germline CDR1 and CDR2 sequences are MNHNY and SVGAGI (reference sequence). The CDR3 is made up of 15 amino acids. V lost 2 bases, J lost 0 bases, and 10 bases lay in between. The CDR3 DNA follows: TGTGCCAGCAGTTACCGGGGAACCACTAACTATGGCTACACCTTC. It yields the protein CASSYRGTTNYGYTF.

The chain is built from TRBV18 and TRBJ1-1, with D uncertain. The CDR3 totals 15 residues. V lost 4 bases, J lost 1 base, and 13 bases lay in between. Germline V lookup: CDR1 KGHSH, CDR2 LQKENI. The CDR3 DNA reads TGTGCCAGCTCACGGAAAAGTGTGGGGAACACTGAAGCTTTCTTT. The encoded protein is CASSRKSVGNTEAFF.

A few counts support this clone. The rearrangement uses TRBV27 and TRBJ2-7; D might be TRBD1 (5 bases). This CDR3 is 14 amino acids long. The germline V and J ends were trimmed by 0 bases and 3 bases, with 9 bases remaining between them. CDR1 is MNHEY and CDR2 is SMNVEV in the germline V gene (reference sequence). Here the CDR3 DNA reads TGTGCCAGCAGTTTATCCCCGGACAACTACGAGCAGTACTTC. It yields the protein CASSLSPDNYEQYF.

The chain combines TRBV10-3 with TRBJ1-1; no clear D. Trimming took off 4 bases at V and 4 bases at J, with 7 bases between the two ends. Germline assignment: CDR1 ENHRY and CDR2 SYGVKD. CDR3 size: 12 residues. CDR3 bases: TGTGCCATCAGTGGGCAGCCCACTGAAGCTTTCTTT. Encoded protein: CAISGQPTEAFF.

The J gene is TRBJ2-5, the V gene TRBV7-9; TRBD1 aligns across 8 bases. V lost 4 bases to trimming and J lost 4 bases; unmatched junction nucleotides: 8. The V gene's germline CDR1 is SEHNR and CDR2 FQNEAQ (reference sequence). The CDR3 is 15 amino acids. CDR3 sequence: CASSSTGEGGETQYF. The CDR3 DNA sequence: TGTGCCAGCAGCTCGACAGGGGAAGGTGGAGAGACCCAGTACTTC.